This T cell receptor (beta chain) was captured in a study of regulatory T cells in long-lasting Graves disease. Time point specified: persistent/refractory GD, antithyroid drugs over 5 years with positive TRAb. After RNA was extracted from PBMCs, the TCR library was made from it. Blood from the periphery, nine milliliters in all, was drawn into EDTA tubes. As concerns this clonotype: Its cognate antigen is unknown.

Arm-PCR of CDR3 regions and iRepertoire HTBI primers were the basis on which TCR beta libraries were built. TCRdb processed the multiplex PCR reads anew with MiXCR; each CDR3 protein has one entry. The sample gives over 300,000 distinct CDR3 sequences, about 20% of which show up once; less than 35% is in the top ten. Whole-study findings and limits: It is possible that accuracy was reduced by the small size of the sample. Persistent cases of Graves' showed reduced TCR diversity relative to newly diagnosed patients.

The CDR3 has 15 residues. With V trimmed by 4 bases and J by 2 bases, 10 bases remained unmatched. Germline V gives CDR1 DFQATT, CDR2 SNEGSKA (reference sequence). Sequencing was performed on peripheral blood mononuclear cells (PBMCs), taken when the disease was refractory, from a patient treated with antithyroid drugs. The rearrangement joins TRBV20-1 to TRBJ2-7; 8 nucleotides align to TRBD2. This receptor was taken from a female donor with Graves disease. The CDR3 region is CSATPSSGGAYEQYF. CDR3 DNA sequence: TGCAGTGCTACCCCGTCGAGCGGGGGTGCCTACGAGCAGTACTTC.